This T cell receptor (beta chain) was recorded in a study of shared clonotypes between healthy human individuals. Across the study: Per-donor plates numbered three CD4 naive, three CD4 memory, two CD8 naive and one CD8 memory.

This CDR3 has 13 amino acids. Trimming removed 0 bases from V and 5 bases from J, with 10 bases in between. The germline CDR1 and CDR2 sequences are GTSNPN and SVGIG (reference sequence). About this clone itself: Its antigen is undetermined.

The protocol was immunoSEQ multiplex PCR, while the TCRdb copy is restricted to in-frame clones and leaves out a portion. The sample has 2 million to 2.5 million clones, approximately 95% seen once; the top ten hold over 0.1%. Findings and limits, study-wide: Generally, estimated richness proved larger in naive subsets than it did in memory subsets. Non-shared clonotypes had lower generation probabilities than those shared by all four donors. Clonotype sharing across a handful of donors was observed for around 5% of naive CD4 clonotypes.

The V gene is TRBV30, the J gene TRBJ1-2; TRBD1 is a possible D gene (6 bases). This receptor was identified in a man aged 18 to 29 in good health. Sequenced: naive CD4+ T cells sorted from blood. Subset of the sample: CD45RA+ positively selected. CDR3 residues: CAWSVQGKYGYTF. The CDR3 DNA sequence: TGTGCCTGGAGTGTACAGGGCAAGTATGGCTACACCTTC. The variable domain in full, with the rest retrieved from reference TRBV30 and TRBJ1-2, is SQTIHQWPATLVQPVGSPLSLECTVEGTSNPNLYWYRQAAGRGLQLLFYSVGIGQISSEVPQNLSASRPQDRQFILSSKKLLLSDSGFYLCAWSVQGKYGYTFGSGTRLTVV.